What follows are 25 T cell receptor beta chains derived from one specimen sequenced in a study of Graves' ophthalmopathy and Graves' hyperthyroidism. RNA transcripts yielded amplified TCR beta CDR3 regions. Amplification began with first-round RT-PCR using HTBI primers, then second-round multiplex PCR was performed. One entry per CDR3 protein, called by TCRdb with MiXCR from the multiplex PCR reads. Of some 400,000 distinct CDR3 sequences in the sample, 15% to 20% were seen once. Sequenced input: peripheral blood. The receptor set was obtained from a woman aged 18 to 35 with Graves' ophthalmopathy.

This chain uses TRBV18 with TRBJ1-2; D uncertain. The ends were cut back, 1 base at V and 0 bases at J, with 18 bases in the middle. Germline V lookup: CDR1 KGHSH, CDR2 LQKENI. The CDR3 has 18 amino acids. The CDR3 protein is CASSPRGRPTDANYGYTF. The CDR3, as DNA: TGTGCCAGCTCACCACGTGGGAGGCCCACAGATGCTAACTATGGCTACACCTTC. Full variable domain (outside the CDR3, taken from reference TRBV18 and TRBJ1-2): NAGVMQNPRHLVRRRGQEARLRCSPMKGHSHVYWYRQLPEEGLKFMVYLQKENIIDESGMPKERFSAEFPKEGPSILRIQQVVRGDSAAYFCASSPRGRPTDANYGYTFGSGTRLTVV.

J is TRBJ1-1 and V is TRBV24-1; D may be TRBD1 (5 bases). CDR3 length: 10 residues. The germline V gene has CDR1 KGHDR and CDR2 SFDVKD. CDR3 DNA: TGTGCGGTGGGGGACACTGAAGCTTTCTTT. Translation: CAVGDTEAFF.

This clonotype was seen ten or more times. The chain uses TRBV15 and TRBJ2-4, with TRBD1 identical over 9 bases. V lost 1 base to trimming and J lost 15 bases; unmatched junction nucleotides: 7. The V gene's germline CDR1 is LNHNV and CDR2 YYDKDF (reference sequence). There are 13 residues in the CDR3. CDR3 region: CATSRVGQGLRYF. In DNA, the CDR3 is TGTGCCACCAGCAGAGTAGGACAGGGGTTGCGGTACTTC.

This clonotype was counted ten times or more. This chain joins TRBV7-3 and TRBJ1-6, with 9 bases identical to TRBD1. Germline V lookup: CDR1 SGHTA, CDR2 FQGTGA. V lost 4 bases, J lost 6 bases, and 1 base stayed unmatched. The CDR3 contains 14 residues. CDR3 sequence (DNA): TGTGCCAGCAGCTCGACAGGGGGTAATTCACCCCTCCACTTT. This sequence encodes CASSSTGGNSPLHF.

In its sample, this clonotype was seen many times. The chain uses TRBV4-3 and TRBJ1-2; no clear D gene. CDR1 LGHNA and CDR2 YSLEER come from the germline V gene. V shed 0 bases and J shed 4 bases, with 15 bases lying between them. This CDR3 contains 16 residues. As DNA, the CDR3 is TGCGCCAGCAGCCAAGAATTACCTGGGGAAGGCTATGGCTACACCTTC. Its protein product is CASSQELPGEGYGYTF.

This clonotype was counted ten times or more. The J gene is TRBJ2-7, the V gene TRBV25-1, with TRBD1 identical over 9 bases. The V gene's germline CDR1 is MGHDK and CDR2 SYGVNS. With 0 bases clipped from V and 7 bases from J, the junction kept 7 bases outside the gene matches. This CDR3 has 15 residues. In nucleotides, the CDR3 is TGTGCCAGCAGTGAATATACAGGGGGCTCGGGAGAGCAGTACTTC. It yields the protein CASSEYTGGSGEQYF.

Ten or more counts support this clonotype. This chain connects TRBV20-1 to TRBJ1-2; no clear D. The CDR3 is 13 amino acids. Trimming shortened V by 1 base and J by 4 bases, and 10 bases separated the two germline ends. Germline CDR1 and CDR2: DFQATT and SNEGSKA (reference sequence). CDR3 region: CSARAGEAYGYTF. For the CDR3, the DNA is TGCAGTGCTAGAGCCGGGGAGGCCTATGGCTACACCTTC.

This rearrangement joins TRBV29-1 to TRBJ1-1, with D unclear. Germline-derived CDR1 and CDR2 are SQVTM and ANQGSEA. Trimming shortened V by 5 bases and J by 0 bases, and 22 bases separated the two germline ends. The CDR3 has 17 residues. In nucleotides, the CDR3 is TGCAGCGTTCCGGTGGCGGGAGGATCTTACATGAACACTGAAGCTTTCTTT. Translating it yields CSVPVAGGSYMNTEAFF.

This clonotype was seen ten or more times. The chain employs TRBV6-5 and TRBJ2-5, with no clear D. Trimming removed 3 bases at V and 1 base at J, with 9 bases between. CDR1 is MNHEY, CDR2 SVGAGI, per germline. CDR3 length equals 14 residues. The CDR3 DNA follows: TGTGCCAGCAGTTATAAGAGTCTCCAAGAGACCCAGTACTTC. This encodes CASSYKSLQETQYF.

This clonotype was recorded many times. This sequence joins TRBV6-2 or TRBV6-3 and TRBJ1-3, with 12 positions matching TRBD1. This CDR3 has 18 amino acids. The V and J ends lost 0 bases and 0 bases, in that order; junction bases with no gene match: 3. From germline, CDR1 is MNHEY and CDR2 SVGEGT. This chain's CDR3 is CASSYSGQGARSGNTIYF. The CDR3 nucleotides are TGTGCCAGCAGTTACTCGGGACAGGGGGCCCGCTCTGGAAACACCATATATTTT.

This clonotype was recorded many times. This chain uses TRBV11-3 with TRBJ2-6; no reliable D call. Trimming left V 8 bases short and J 0 bases short, with 14 bases between. Germline values: CDR1 SGHNT, CDR2 YENEEA. The CDR3 runs 16 residues. The CDR3 DNA sequence: TGTGCCAGCTTCGGACCCGACCCCTCTGGGGCCAACGTCCTGACTTTC. Its protein product is CASFGPDPSGANVLTF.

This clonotype was seen only a few times. The chain joins TRBV27 to TRBJ1-1; D is undetermined. In germline, CDR1 is MNHEY, CDR2 SMNVEV (reference sequence). The CDR3 has 13 amino acids. V lost 4 bases and J 1 base, leaving 7 bases between the germline ends. Written as DNA, the CDR3 is TGTGCCAGCAGTTCGTCCACGAACACTGAAGCTTTCTTT. Its translation is CASSSSTNTEAFF.

This clonotype was counted ten times or more. This chain connects TRBV6-5 to TRBJ2-7, with 7 bases lining up with TRBD1. The junction had 8 bases not matched to a gene; V was cut back by 6 bases and J by 3 bases. The germline CDR1 and CDR2 sequences are MNHEY and SVGAGI. The CDR3 runs 14 residues. DNA for the CDR3: TGTGCCAGCAGACCTCGGGACAGATACTACGAGCAGTACTTC. Its protein is CASRPRDRYYEQYF.

The chain recombines TRBV6-1 with TRBJ2-7; D uncertain. Germline V gene sequence: CDR1 MNHNS, CDR2 SASEGT. This CDR3 comprises 14 residues. Trimming removed 6 bases from V and 3 bases from J, with 15 bases in between. The CDR3 nucleotides are TGTGCCAGCAGCCCCGTGGGTTCGGTCTACGAGCAGTACTTC. Translating gives CASSPVGSVYEQYF.

This clonotype appeared many times. This chain joins TRBV29-1 and TRBJ2-7; no reliable D call. The V gene's germline CDR1 is SQVTM and CDR2 ANQGSEA. There are 12 residues in the CDR3. V dropped 1 base and J dropped 2 bases, with 6 bases sitting between them. The DNA for the CDR3 is TGCAGCGTTGAAGGAAAGACCTACGAGCAGTACTTC. It yields the protein CSVEGKTYEQYF.

This clonotype came up a few times. The V gene is TRBV6-1, the J gene TRBJ2-2; 11 bases fit TRBD1. CDR1 is MNHNS, CDR2 SASEGT, per germline. This CDR3 is 15 amino acids long. V shed 7 bases and J 5 bases; nucleotides not matched to a gene: 6. CDR3 in amino acids: CASKEGTGGTGELFF. The CDR3 region has the DNA TGTGCCAGCAAAGAGGGGACAGGGGGAACCGGGGAGCTGTTTTTT.

This clonotype has a count of ten or more. The chain carries TRBV30 and TRBJ1-1, with D possibly TRBD1 on 6 matching bases. The germline V gene has CDR1 GTSNPN and CDR2 SVGIG (reference sequence). The V end was cut by 1 base, the J end by 6 bases, with 18 bases between. The CDR3 length is 15 residues. CDR3 protein: CAWSATGILRAEAFF. CDR3 nucleotide sequence: TGTGCCTGGAGTGCAACAGGGATATTGCGGGCTGAAGCTTTCTTT.

The chain links TRBV7-2 to TRBJ2-3, with D hard to call. This CDR3 contains 14 residues. V lost 2 bases, J lost 3 bases, and 9 bases lay in between. From germline, CDR1 is SGHTA and CDR2 FQGNSA. DNA of the CDR3: TGTGCCAGCAGCTTAAGTCGTTGGACAGATACGCAGTATTTT. Translation: CASSLSRWTDTQYF.

Remarks on this clonotype: This clone may be a read error of a much larger clone one base away. The chain carries TRBV7-8 and TRBJ1-2, with a tentative D call TRBD1 (6 bases). The CDR3 runs to 17 residues. V was clipped by 8 bases and J by 0 bases, with 22 bases between them. Germline-derived CDR1 and CDR2 are SGHVS and FQNEAQ. This CDR3 is CASGPGRQGRTNYGYTF. In nucleotides, the CDR3 is TGTGCCAGCGGCCCGGGGAGGCAGGGGAGAACTAACTATGGCTACACCTTC.

This clonotype appeared many times. The V gene is TRBV11-2, the J gene TRBJ2-7; perhaps TRBD2 as D (6 bases). The CDR3 is 15 amino acids. Germline assignment: CDR1 SGHAT and CDR2 FQNNGV. V was shortened by 2 bases and J by 3 bases, with 14 bases between the two germline ends. The CDR3 region has the DNA TGTGCCAGCAGCTTACGCGGGGCGCCTCACTACGAGCAGTACTTC. It encodes CASSLRGAPHYEQYF.

This clonotype was detected many times. The chain combines TRBV7-2 with TRBJ1-2; the match to TRBD1 covers 7 bases. Trimming at V came to 1 base and at J to 4 bases, leaving 3 bases not matched to a gene. The CDR3 runs to 14 residues. Germline V gene sequence: CDR1 SGHTA, CDR2 FQGNSA. CDR3 protein: CASSLEGAVYGYTF. CDR3 DNA sequence: TGTGCCAGCAGCTTAGAGGGGGCGGTCTATGGCTACACCTTC.

This clonotype was seen at least ten times. The gene calls are TRBV6-5 and TRBJ2-7; 9 bases line up with TRBD1. V lost 6 bases and J lost 6; bases outside the gene matches: 3. This CDR3 region has 12 residues. Germline loops: CDR1 MNHEY, CDR2 SVGAGI. The CDR3 sequence is CASSQTGGEQYF. The CDR3 DNA reads TGTGCCAGCAGCCAGACAGGGGGCGAGCAGTACTTC.

This clonotype was observed at least ten times. The chain combines TRBV12-3 or TRBV12-4 with TRBJ2-2, with 12 bases aligning to TRBD2. This CDR3 has 17 residues. The V segment lost 2 bases and the J segment 6 bases; nucleotides outside the gene matches: 7. The CDR3 sequence: CASSLRPSGRAAGELFF. The CDR3 nucleotides read TGTGCCAGCAGTTTACGTCCTAGCGGGAGGGCCGCCGGGGAGCTGTTTTTT.

The table lists this clonotype with many counts. The chain recombines TRBV6-5 with TRBJ2-7; possible D gene TRBD1, 6 bases. The germline V and J ends were trimmed by 0 bases and 6 bases, with 21 bases remaining between them. The CDR3 contains 17 residues. Germline CDR1 MNHEY, CDR2 SVGAGI. The CDR3 spells CASSYSIPALQGLEQYF. Here the CDR3 DNA reads TGTGCCAGCAGTTACTCGATACCCGCGTTACAGGGCCTCGAGCAGTACTTC.

Many counts were recorded for this clonotype. The chain employs TRBV2 and TRBJ2-4; a possible D gene is TRBD2 (5 bases). This CDR3 has 13 residues. The germline V gene has CDR1 SNHLY and CDR2 FYNNEI. V was shortened by 6 bases and J by 0 bases, with 6 bases between the two germline ends. The CDR3 loop reads CASSEGAKNIQYF. CDR3 bases: TGTGCCAGCAGCGAGGGAGCCAAAAACATTCAGTACTTC.